Below are 32 T cell receptor beta chains sequenced from a single sample in a study of blood T cell repertoires in COVID-19. Generated by immunoSEQ multiplex PCR, the TCRdb table keeps only in-frame clones and is missing some. The sample has about 240,000 clones, roughly nine tenths seen once. The sequenced sample was peripheral blood. These receptors were obtained from a man between 60 and 75 years old with acute or convalescent COVID-19.

The V call is TRBV30, the J call TRBJ1-2; D unresolved. This CDR3 comprises 12 residues. The ends were cut back, 0 bases at V and 4 bases at J, with 6 bases in the middle. CDR1 is GTSNPN, CDR2 SVGIG, per germline (reference sequence). This CDR3 is CAWSVHGYGYTF. The DNA of the CDR3 is TGTGCCTGGAGTGTCCACGGCTATGGCTACACCTTC. The full variable domain, rest sourced from reference TRBV30 and TRBJ1-2, is SQTIHQWPATLVQPVGSPLSLECTVEGTSNPNLYWYRQAAGRGLQLLFYSVGIGQISSEVPQNLSASRPQDRQFILSSKKLLLSDSGFYLCAWSVHGYGYTFGSGTRLTVV.

This sequence joins TRBV4-3 and TRBJ2-7, with 8 nucleotides matching TRBD1. From germline, CDR1 is LGHNA and CDR2 YSLEER. V gave up 2 bases and J gave up 6 bases; unmatched junction bases: 9. This CDR3 is 15 amino acids long. DNA for the CDR3: TGCGCCAGCAGCCAAACCGGGACAGGAGCTTTCGAGCAGTACTTC. Protein product: CASSQTGTGAFEQYF.

This chain uses TRBV9 with TRBJ2-7, with 9 bases fitting TRBD1. The junction had 11 bases not matched to a gene; V was cut back by 4 bases and J by 6 bases. Germline V gene sequence: CDR1 SGDLS, CDR2 YYNGEE. The CDR3 consists of 15 residues. In DNA, the CDR3 is TGTGCCAGCAGCCTTACCGGGACAGGGTCTACCGAGCAGTACTTC. Translating gives CASSLTGTGSTEQYF.

The rearrangement joins TRBV19 to TRBJ1-4; TRBD1 aligns across 11 bases. From germline, CDR1 is LNHDA and CDR2 SQIVND (reference sequence). The ends lost 4 bases at V and 6 bases at J; junction bases unmatched: 4. The CDR3 consists of 15 residues. The CDR3 coding sequence is TGTGCCAGTAGTACCCAGGGACAGGGGGATGAAAAACTGTTTTTT. It translates to CASSTQGQGDEKLFF.

This CDR3 is CASSGNRANSYNEQFF. As DNA, the CDR3 is TGCGCCAGCAGCGGGAACAGGGCTAACTCCTACAATGAGCAGTTCTTC. This chain uses TRBV5-1 with TRBJ2-1, with TRBD1 as a possible D gene (6 bases). The germline V and J ends were trimmed by 4 bases and 0 bases, with 14 bases remaining between them. This CDR3 spans 16 amino acids. Germline CDR1 SGHRS, CDR2 YFSETQ. Together with reference TRBV5-1 and TRBJ2-1, the CDR3 gives the full variable domain: KAGVTQTPRYLIKTRGQQVTLSCSPISGHRSVSWYQQTPGQGLQFLFEYFSETQRNKGNFPGRFSGRQFSNSRSEMNVSTLELGDSALYLCASSGNRANSYNEQFFGPGTRLTVL.

The chain is built from TRBV19 and TRBJ2-2; D not resolved. The CDR3 has 14 residues. The germline V gene encodes CDR1 LNHDA and CDR2 SQIVND (reference sequence). Trimming pared 7 bases from V and 8 bases from J, leaving 17 bases between. The chain's CDR3 is CASTALIGPGELFF. The DNA for the CDR3 is TGTGCCAGTACCGCCTTGATTGGGCCGGGGGAGCTGTTTTTT.

The chain's CDR3 is CASSPLSLSYNEQFF. The CDR3 nucleotides read TGTGCCAGTAGTCCCCTCTCCCTATCCTACAATGAGCAGTTCTTC. The chain is built from TRBV19 and TRBJ2-1; no clear D. Germline V gene sequence: CDR1 LNHDA, CDR2 SQIVND (reference sequence). This CDR3 spans 15 amino acids. V lost 5 bases, J lost 1 base, and 12 bases lay in between.

The genes are TRBV2 and TRBJ2-7; maybe TRBD1 (6 bases). This CDR3 spans 17 amino acids. Deletions cut 1 base from V and 0 bases from J, with 16 bases between. In germline, CDR1 is SNHLY, CDR2 FYNNEI. The CDR3 nucleotides are TGTGCCAGCAGTGAAGACAGGGACCTGATGAGCTCCTACGAGCAGTACTTC. Translated, it gives CASSEDRDLMSSYEQYF.

The CDR3 coding sequence is TGTGCCAGCAGCCCACTTCAACGACTTCTCGGGAGGTTTGACACCGGGGAGCTGTTTTTT. Its translation is CASSPLQRLLGRFDTGELFF. This rearrangement joins TRBV7-3 to TRBJ2-2, with TRBD2 matching 7 bases. Germline assignment: CDR1 SGHTA and CDR2 FQGTGA. This CDR3 is 20 amino acids long. J gave up 3 bases and V 5 bases, and 21 bases lay outside the gene matches.

The gene calls are TRBV27 and TRBJ2-7, with D possibly TRBD1 on 5 matching bases. The CDR3 consists of 14 residues. Per germline, CDR1 MNHEY and CDR2 SMNVEV (reference sequence). V lost 5 bases to trimming and J lost 2 bases, with 13 bases between them. The CDR3 reads CASSINRGPYEQYF. In nucleotides, the CDR3 is TGTGCCAGCAGTATTAATAGGGGCCCCTACGAGCAGTACTTC.

The chain couples TRBV27 to TRBJ1-2; D is possibly TRBD1 (5 bases). The V end was cut by 7 bases, the J end by 9 bases, with 21 bases between. Germline V CDR1 and CDR2: MNHEY, SMNVEV (reference sequence). This CDR3 spans 14 amino acids. The CDR3 reads CASKDRTGLGRYTF. CDR3 DNA: TGTGCCAGCAAAGATCGAACAGGCCTGGGTCGCTACACCTTC.

The rearrangement links TRBV28 to TRBJ2-7; no reliable D call. CDR1 is MDHEN, CDR2 SYDVKM, per germline. V was cut by 1 base and J by 7 bases, with 5 bases left in between. This CDR3 spans 11 amino acids. The CDR3 spells CASSLSTEQYF. The CDR3 nucleotides are TGTGCCAGCAGTTTATCGACAGAGCAGTACTTC.

The chain has TRBV5-4 and TRBJ2-5, with D maybe TRBD2 (5 bases). The CDR3 consists of 13 residues. The germline gives CDR1 SGHNT, CDR2 YYREEE (reference sequence). V lost 1 base, J lost 2 bases, and 6 bases lay in between. CDR3 protein: CASSLREQETQYF. The CDR3 coding sequence is TGTGCCAGCAGCTTGCGGGAACAAGAGACCCAGTACTTC. Complete variable domain (other parts from reference TRBV5-4 and TRBJ2-5): ETGVTQSPTHLIKTRGQQVTLRCSSQSGHNTVSWYQQALGQGPQFIFQYYREEENGRGNFPPRFSGLQFPNYSSELNVNALELDDSALYLCASSLREQETQYFGPGTRLLVL.

The chain links TRBV19 to TRBJ1-2; 9 bases are a match to TRBD1. V dropped 11 bases and J dropped 5; count of bases not matched to a gene: 12. CDR3 length equals 14 residues. Germline CDR1 and CDR2: LNHDA and SQIVND (reference sequence). In DNA form, the CDR3 reads TGTGCCTGCAAATCCGGGACAGGGATTTATGGCTACACCTTC. Amino acid sequence: CACKSGTGIYGYTF. Combining the CDR3 with reference TRBV19 and TRBJ1-2 gives the whole variable domain DGGITQSPKYLFRKEGQNVTLSCEQNLNHDAMYWYRQDPGQGLRLIYYSQIVNDFQKGDIAEGYSVSREKKESFPLTVTSAQKNPTAFYLCACKSGTGIYGYTFGSGTRLTVV.

The chain links TRBV9 to TRBJ1-2; the match to TRBD1 covers 7 bases. Unmatched junction bases numbered 1, after V lost 2 bases and J lost 3 bases. This CDR3 region has 13 residues. Germline V gene lookup returns CDR1 SGDLS and CDR2 YYNGEE. DNA of the CDR3: TGTGCCAGCAGCGTCGACAGGGACTATGGCTACACCTTC. Encoded protein: CASSVDRDYGYTF. Using reference TRBV9 and TRBJ1-2 for the parts outside the CDR3, the full variable domain is DSGVTQTPKHLITATGQRVTLRCSPRSGDLSVYWYQQSLDQGLQFLIQYYNGEERAKGNILERFSAQQFPDLHSELNLSSLELGDSALYFCASSVDRDYGYTFGSGTRLTVV.

A single count supports this clone. V is TRBV19 and J is TRBJ2-2; TRBD1 agrees at 7 bases. Per germline, CDR1 LNHDA and CDR2 SQIVND (reference sequence). J gave up 4 bases and V 4 bases, and 9 bases lay outside the gene matches. CDR3 length: 16 residues. CDR3 DNA: TGTGCCAGTAGTACACAGGGGTCACTCCCCACCGGGGAGCTGTTTTTT. Amino acid sequence: CASSTQGSLPTGELFF.

To note about this clone: Other DNA sequences in this sample translate to the same CDR3. The chain recombines TRBV4-3 with TRBJ2-7; a weak D match, TRBD1 (6 bases). Deletions cut 0 bases from V and 2 bases from J, with 8 bases between. This CDR3 is 14 amino acids long. CDR1 and CDR2 from the germline V gene are LGHNA and YSLEER. This CDR3 is CASSQDRGAYEQYF. In DNA form, the CDR3 reads TGCGCCAGCAGCCAAGACAGGGGAGCCTACGAGCAGTACTTC.

The chain employs TRBV14 and TRBJ1-1; 8 bases line up with TRBD1. Germline assignment: CDR1 SGHDN and CDR2 FVKESK. The V segment lost 1 base and the J segment 1 base; nucleotides outside the gene matches: 5. This CDR3 has 16 amino acids. The CDR3 reads CASSQARTGWNTEAFF. CDR3 nucleotide sequence: TGTGCCAGCAGCCAAGCCCGGACAGGGTGGAACACTGAAGCTTTCTTT.

The chain carries TRBV6-1 and TRBJ1-3; 9 nucleotides align to TRBD1. The CDR3 contains 17 residues. The germline gives CDR1 MNHNS, CDR2 SASEGT. Trimming took 4 bases from V and 2 from J; bases not matched to a gene: 9. The CDR3 here is CASSGGQGGVAGNTIYF. The CDR3 nucleotides are TGTGCCAGCAGTGGGGGACAGGGTGGGGTGGCTGGAAACACCATATATTTT.

The chain carries TRBV19 and TRBJ2-5; 11 bases match TRBD2. Per the germline V gene, CDR1 is LNHDA and CDR2 is SQIVND (reference sequence). Unmatched junction bases numbered 3, after V lost 5 bases and J lost 4 bases. The CDR3 length is 14 residues. CDR3: CASSPGLAGETQYF. DNA of the CDR3: TGTGCCAGTAGTCCTGGACTAGCGGGAGAGACCCAGTACTTC.

The rearrangement links TRBV28 to TRBJ1-2; unclear D gene. V gave up 6 bases and J gave up 1 base, with 9 bases separating them. From germline, CDR1 is MDHEN and CDR2 SYDVKM. The CDR3 is made up of 13 amino acids. The CDR3 coding sequence is TGTGCCAGCAGGGTTACGGTTAACTATGGCTACACCTTC. Translated: CASRVTVNYGYTF.

The chain carries TRBV21-1 and TRBJ2-7; the table's D call, TRBD1, was not checked against the DNA. TRBV21-1 is a recognized pseudogene. This CDR3 is built from 14 residues. The CDR3: CASSKGDRGYEQYF. CDR3 sequence (DNA): TGTGCCAGCAGCAAAGGAGATAGGGGCTACGAGCAGTACTTC.

The V and J genes are TRBV18 and TRBJ2-7, with D tentatively TRBD1 (6 bases). The germline CDR1 and CDR2 sequences are KGHSH and LQKENI. Trimming left V 3 bases short and J 2 bases short, with 11 bases between. The CDR3 has 14 amino acids. This CDR3 is CASSPENRAYEQYF. The CDR3, as DNA: TGTGCCAGCTCACCGGAGAACAGGGCCTACGAGCAGTACTTC.

The gene calls are TRBV7-8 and TRBJ2-2; 16 bases line up with TRBD2. Germline-derived CDR1 and CDR2 are SGHVS and FQNEAQ. V shed 1 base and J 4 bases; nucleotides not matched to a gene: 9. The CDR3 has 20 amino acids. Here the CDR3 DNA reads TGTGCCAGCAGCTTAGAAGGTTCCGGGACTAGCGGGAGGGCCACCGGGGAGCTGTTTTTT. Its translation: CASSLEGSGTSGRATGELFF.

This chain uses TRBV7-3 with TRBJ2-6; D perhaps matches TRBD1 (6 bases). Germline CDR1 SGHTA, CDR2 FQGTGA. The CDR3 has 16 residues. V gave up 9 bases and J gave up 2 bases, with 17 bases separating them. This chain's CDR3 is CASRRLAGAGANVLTF. The CDR3 nucleotides are TGTGCCAGTAGAAGGCTAGCAGGGGCTGGGGCCAACGTCCTGACTTTC.

The chain joins TRBV25-1 to TRBJ2-3; D may be TRBD2 (6 bases). The CDR3 length is 12 residues. Trimming cost V 9 bases and J 8 bases, with 15 bases left between them. Germline V gene sequence: CDR1 MGHDK, CDR2 SYGVNS. The CDR3 DNA reads as TGTGCCAGTACTAGCCCCCTTGGTACGCAGTATTTT. It yields the protein CASTSPLGTQYF.

This chain uses TRBV30 with TRBJ1-3; D is perhaps TRBD1 (6 bases). Germline CDR1 is GTSNPN and CDR2 is SVGIG (reference sequence). V lost 4 bases, J lost 1 base, and 14 bases lay in between. The CDR3 totals 15 residues. The CDR3, as DNA: TGTGCCTGGACGCAGGGGAGAGCTTCTGGAAACACCATATATTTT. It translates to CAWTQGRASGNTIYF.

The CDR3 loop reads CASSYPTGSYEQYF. In DNA, the CDR3 is TGTGCCAGCAGCTACCCGACAGGCTCCTACGAGCAGTACTTC. V and J are TRBV7-9 and TRBJ2-7; TRBD1 is a possible D gene (6 bases). The length of the CDR3 is 14 residues. Between the trimmed V and J ends, which lost 4 bases and 0 bases, there was a span of 10 bases. Germline V gene sequence: CDR1 SEHNR, CDR2 FQNEAQ (reference sequence).

The V call is TRBV4-3, the J call TRBJ2-1, with TRBD1 matching over 9 bases. V shed 4 bases and J 6 bases; nucleotides not matched to a gene: 7. CDR1 and CDR2 (germline): LGHNA, YSLEER. The CDR3 sequence is 15 residues long. The CDR3 nucleotides read TGCGCCAGCAGCCTATCCCGGGACAGGGTCAATGAGCAGTTCTTC. This translates into CASSLSRDRVNEQFF.

J is TRBJ2-6 and V is TRBV19, with 11 bases lining up with TRBD1. Trimming took 5 bases from V and 3 from J; bases not matched to a gene: 3. The CDR3 is made up of 16 amino acids. In germline, CDR1 is LNHDA, CDR2 SQIVND (reference sequence). CDR3 loop: CASSAGTGGGANVLTF. CDR3 in DNA: TGTGCCAGTAGTGCCGGGACAGGGGGTGGGGCCAACGTCCTGACTTTC.

This sequence joins TRBV6-5 and TRBJ2-7; 8 bases agree with TRBD1. This CDR3 region has 14 residues. CDR1 and CDR2 (germline): MNHEY, SVGAGI. With V trimmed by 2 bases and J by 7 bases, 7 bases remained unmatched. DNA for the CDR3: TGTGCCAGCAGTTACACGACAGGGGTGCGGGAGCAGTACTTC. The encoded protein is CASSYTTGVREQYF.

The chain joins TRBV5-4 to TRBJ2-1; 9 bases are shared with TRBD2. CDR3 length: 18 residues. Looked up from germline, CDR1 is SGHNT and CDR2 is YYREEE (reference sequence). V gave up 2 bases and J gave up 3 bases; unmatched junction bases: 12. The CDR3 DNA is TGTGCCAGCAGCTTCGCCGGCGGGAGGGCTGATGGCTACAATGAGCAGTTCTTC. Its protein is CASSFAGGRADGYNEQFF.